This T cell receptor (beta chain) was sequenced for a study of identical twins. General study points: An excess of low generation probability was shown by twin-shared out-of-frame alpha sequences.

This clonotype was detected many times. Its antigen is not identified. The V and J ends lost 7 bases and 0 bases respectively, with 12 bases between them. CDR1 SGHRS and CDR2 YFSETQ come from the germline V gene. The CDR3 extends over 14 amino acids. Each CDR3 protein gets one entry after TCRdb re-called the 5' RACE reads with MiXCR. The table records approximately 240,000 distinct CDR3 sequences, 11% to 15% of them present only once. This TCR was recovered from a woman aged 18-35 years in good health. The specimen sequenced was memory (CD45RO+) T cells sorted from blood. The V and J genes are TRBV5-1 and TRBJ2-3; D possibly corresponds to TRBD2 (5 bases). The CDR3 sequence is CASQKAVSTDTQYF. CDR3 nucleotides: TGCGCCAGCCAGAAAGCGGTTAGCACAGATACGCAGTATTTT. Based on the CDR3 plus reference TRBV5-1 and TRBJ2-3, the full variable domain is KAGVTQTPRYLIKTRGQQVTLSCSPISGHRSVSWYQQTPGQGLQFLFEYFSETQRNKGNFPGRFSGRQFSNSRSEMNVSTLELGDSALYLCASQKAVSTDTQYFGPGTRLTVL.